Sequencing of this T cell receptor (beta chain) was carried out in a study of cytomegalovirus exposure and HLA in healthy donors. Study-wide points: Many donors shared some public TCRs, even though most TCR sequences were rare.

In the case of this clone: No antigen is known for it.

CDR1 and CDR2 (germline): PRHDT, FYEKMQ (reference sequence). The CDR3 runs to 18 residues. The germline V and J ends were trimmed by 0 bases and 6 bases, with 22 bases remaining between them. The PCR had 60 Vbeta and 13 Jbeta primers. Libraries were prepared by immunoSEQ multiplex PCR; TCRdb keeps only in-frame clonotypes and omits some of them. This repertoire shows 200,000 to 250,000 clones, over 80% found once; its top ten account for roughly 0.75%. The chain recombines TRBV13 with TRBJ2-3, with D tentatively TRBD2 (7 bases). Material: PBMCs. The TCR sequence derives from a boy aged 2-15 years in good health and CMV-seronegative. CDR3 amino acids: CASSLGLGGPDVRDTQYF. Written as DNA, the CDR3 is TGTGCCAGCAGCTTAGGCCTCGGGGGGCCTGATGTTCGGGATACGCAGTATTTT.